The rows below give T cell receptor beta chains drawn from one sample of a study of cytomegalovirus exposure and HLA in healthy donors. Measured with immunoSEQ multiplex PCR; TCRdb has only the in-frame clones, and not every one. This sample yields roughly 260,000 clones, of which approximately 84% are seen a single time; more than 1.5% belongs to the top ten. The source material was PBMCs. The receptors stem from a woman aged 40 to 55 in good health and CMV-seropositive. Both conserved end residues are part of each CDR3. The order of the fields is CDR3 DNA, CDR3 protein, J gene, V gene, D gene, clone size. The D gene is left open where the match is weak. Clone size appears in some rows only: once, few, many, or a class for an expanded clone.

CDR3 DNA: TGTGCCAGCAGTTACTCGGGGGGAAACACTGAAGCTTTCTTT
CDR3 protein: CASSYSGGNTEAFF
J gene: TRBJ1-1
V gene: TRBV6-5
D gene: .
clone size: .

CDR3 DNA: TGCGCCAGTCTGGGGGGGGAGCAGTTCTTC
CDR3 protein: CASLGGEQFF
J gene: TRBJ2-1
V gene: TRBV10-1
D gene: TRBD2
clone size: .

CDR3 DNA: TGCGCCAGCAGCCAAGATTCGGGGAGGGAACTGTTTTTT
CDR3 protein: CASSQDSGRELFF
J gene: TRBJ1-4
V gene: TRBV4-3
D gene: .
clone size: .

CDR3 DNA: TGCGCCAGCAGCCAAGTCCAACCCCGGGACAGGGACAGCTACGAGCAGTACTTC
CDR3 protein: CASSQVQPRDRDSYEQYF
J gene: TRBJ2-7
V gene: TRBV4-1
D gene: TRBD1
clone size: .

CDR3 DNA: TGTGCCACCAGCAGACCTAGCGGGAGGAGGAATGAGCAGTTCTTC
CDR3 protein: CATSRPSGRRNEQFF
J gene: TRBJ2-1
V gene: TRBV15
D gene: TRBD2
clone size: .

CDR3 DNA: TGTGCCAGCACCCTCCGACCAGGGCCGAACTATGGCTACACCTTC
CDR3 protein: CASTLRPGPNYGYTF
J gene: TRBJ1-2
V gene: TRBV25-1
D gene: .
clone size: .

CDR3 DNA: TGTGCCAGCAGTTCGACAGGGGTGAATTCACCCCTCCACTTT
CDR3 protein: CASSSTGVNSPLHF
J gene: TRBJ1-6
V gene: TRBV6-1
D gene: TRBD1
clone size: .

CDR3 DNA: TGCGCCAGCAGCCAAGATTTCGGGCAGCCCCAGCATTTT
CDR3 protein: CASSQDFGQPQHF
J gene: TRBJ1-5
V gene: TRBV4-1
D gene: .
clone size: .

CDR3 DNA: TGTGCCAGCAGCTTTCTCGGGACTAGCGCGGGAGAGACCCAGTACTTC
CDR3 protein: CASSFLGTSAGETQYF
J gene: TRBJ2-5
V gene: TRBV7-2
D gene: TRBD2
clone size: .

CDR3 DNA: TGCAGCGTTGATCGGAACACTGAAGCTTTCTTT
CDR3 protein: CSVDRNTEAFF
J gene: TRBJ1-1
V gene: TRBV29-1
D gene: .
clone size: .

CDR3 DNA: TGTGCCAGCAGCTTTGAGGGAGGTCAGCCCCAGCATTTT
CDR3 protein: CASSFEGGQPQHF
J gene: TRBJ1-5
V gene: TRBV7-2
D gene: .
clone size: .

CDR3 DNA: TGTGCCAGCAGTCGAGAGGGTAGCTATGGCTACACCTTC
CDR3 protein: CASSREGSYGYTF
J gene: TRBJ1-2
V gene: TRBV6-5
D gene: .
clone size: .

CDR3 DNA: TGTGCCAGCAGCGTAGCTGCAACTAATGAAAAACTGTTTTTT
CDR3 protein: CASSVAATNEKLFF
J gene: TRBJ1-4
V gene: TRBV9
D gene: .
clone size: .

CDR3 DNA: TGTGCCAGCAGCTTGGCGGCAGGGCCCTATAACTATGGCTACACCTTC
CDR3 protein: CASSLAAGPYNYGYTF
J gene: TRBJ1-2
V gene: TRBV5-4
D gene: .
clone size: .

CDR3 DNA: TGCGCCAGCCACAATCGGGTAGATGGGACAGGGGGCGCAGGTAATGAAAAACTGTTTTTT
CDR3 protein: CASHNRVDGTGGAGNEKLFF
J gene: TRBJ1-4
V gene: TRBV23-1
D gene: TRBD1
clone size: once

CDR3 DNA: TGTGCCAGCAGCTGGGGAACAGGGGGTGCTCCCTATGGCTACACCTTC
CDR3 protein: CASSWGTGGAPYGYTF
J gene: TRBJ1-2
V gene: TRBV7-9
D gene: TRBD1
clone size: few

CDR3 DNA: TGTGCCAGCAGCAACGGAGAGACCCAGTACTTC
CDR3 protein: CASSNGETQYF
J gene: TRBJ2-5
V gene: TRBV21-1
D gene: .
clone size: .

CDR3 DNA: TGTGCCAGCACCGGACGAGCGGGAGGGAAGGGCGAGCAGTACTTC
CDR3 protein: CASTGRAGGKGEQYF
J gene: TRBJ2-7
V gene: TRBV5-6
D gene: TRBD2
clone size: .

CDR3 DNA: TGTGCCATCACCCCCGGCGCTAGCGCGTCCAACGAGCAGTACTTC
CDR3 protein: CAITPGASASNEQYF
J gene: TRBJ2-7
V gene: TRBV10-3
D gene: .
clone size: once

CDR3 DNA: TGTGCCAGCAGTTACGGACAGGGTCCCTACGAGCAGTACTTC
CDR3 protein: CASSYGQGPYEQYF
J gene: TRBJ2-7
V gene: TRBV6-6
D gene: TRBD1
clone size: .

CDR3 DNA: TGTGCCATCAGTGAGTCCGGACTAGCGGTGTACAATGAGCAGTTCTTC
CDR3 protein: CAISESGLAVYNEQFF
J gene: TRBJ2-1
V gene: TRBV10-3
D gene: TRBD2
clone size: once

CDR3 DNA: TGCGCCAGCAGCCAAGGAGGTCCCCAATTTACTGAGCAGTTCTTC
CDR3 protein: CASSQGGPQFTEQFF
J gene: TRBJ2-1
V gene: TRBV4-3
D gene: .
clone size: once

CDR3 DNA: TGTGCCAGCAGTTCCCCCCGACTCTATGGCTACACCTTC
CDR3 protein: CASSSPRLYGYTF
J gene: TRBJ1-2
V gene: TRBV6-5
D gene: .
clone size: .

CDR3 DNA: TGTGCCAGTAGTATAGATATATATTCGTCGGCCCAGCATTTT
CDR3 protein: CASSIDIYSSAQHF
J gene: TRBJ1-5
V gene: TRBV19
D gene: .
clone size: few

CDR3 DNA: TGTGCCAGCAGGGGGACAGTTACCTCCTACGAGCAGTACTTC
CDR3 protein: CASRGTVTSYEQYF
J gene: TRBJ2-7
V gene: TRBV6-5
D gene: TRBD1
clone size: .

CDR3 DNA: TGTGCCAGCAGCTTTATTACAGGGGCCCCTTACGAGCAGTACTTC
CDR3 protein: CASSFITGAPYEQYF
J gene: TRBJ2-7
V gene: TRBV5-6
D gene: TRBD1
clone size: .

CDR3 DNA: TGTGCCAGCGAACTAGGCCCCTACGAGCAGTACTTC
CDR3 protein: CASELGPYEQYF
J gene: TRBJ2-7
V gene: TRBV2
D gene: .
clone size: .

CDR3 DNA: TGTGCCAGCAGCCCTAAGCGGGACCTGTACGGCGCAGATACGCAGTATTTT
CDR3 protein: CASSPKRDLYGADTQYF
J gene: TRBJ2-3
V gene: TRBV5-6
D gene: TRBD2
clone size: .

CDR3 DNA: TGTGCCAGCACCCCTGTCGGGAGTTCCTACAATGAGCAGTTCTTC
CDR3 protein: CASTPVGSSYNEQFF
J gene: TRBJ2-1
V gene: TRBV9
D gene: .
clone size: .